This record looks at one T cell receptor (beta chain) sequence and its context. The table lists this clone with a count of one. This clone's antigen is unknown. Base qualities are not recorded, but no much larger clone differs from it by a single base. This sample was included in a study of blood T cell repertoires in COVID-19 (dated by TCRdb to 2020 to 2022). Broadly, across the study: The collaborator samples originated in the United States, Italy and Spain and spanned the acute and convalescent phases of COVID-19. The prospective study material was composed of cDNA or gDNA derived from T cells, B-cell-depleted T cells, or PBMCs. Subjects who had been exposed to COVID-19, were actively infected with it, or had recovered from it provided the deeply sampled blood TCRbeta repertoires that made up the dataset. The repertoires were released in a freely available public database meant as a resource for research on the immune response to SARS-CoV-2. Samples came from the ongoing ImmuneRACE study (first 160 participants) plus 1,254 subjects from 6 global collaborators. Nearly every sample came with metadata listing a de-identified subject ID, COVID-19 status, age in years and sex. Where available, HLA class I and class II types were taken from metadata supplied by the sample provider and were not determined by assay-based typing.

What the research found in general, with its limitations: Clinical and demographic metadata were provided uncurated, with the amount varying by source and participant.

TCRbeta CDR3 regions were amplified from genomic DNA using the immunoSEQ Assay, a bias-controlled multiplex PCR. Regarding the original processing steps: The number of nucleated cells in each sample was estimated by amplification of reference gene primers within the assay. To quantify the absolute abundance of each unique TCRbeta CDR3 rearrangement, sequence reads were collapsed and filtered. For each sample, productive Simpson clonality was calculated by taking the square root of Simpson's diversity index across productive rearrangements. TCRdb stores this immuneACCESS table with in-frame sequences only. Part of the clones is absent; in the studies checked, under half of the shortfall reflects unresolved V genes, and no reason is known for the rest. The V and J calls and clone size are taken from that table; D and trimming were inferred from the DNA. A total of tens of thousands of clones appear in this sample, over 75% of them only once. The top ten clonotypes cover 3.5% to 5% of the sample.

Each collaborating institution followed its own protocols to collect whole blood in K2EDTA tubes. For TCRbeta analysis, collaborators shipped samples in one of three forms: frozen whole blood, isolated PBMCs, or DNA extracted from either of those sample types. The CDR3 numbers 15 residues from cysteine through phenylalanine. Only the CDR3 region is kept as DNA, spanning 45 bases read in frame from base 1. Between the V and J ends, shortened by 0 bases and 2 bases respectively, the junction contains 11 bases. CDR1 and CDR2 (MNHEY, SVGAGI) derive from the germline V gene. The rearranged segments are TRBV6-5 and TRBJ2-7; 5 matching bases give a weak D call of TRBD1. The clonotype comes from a human donor in a cohort sampled during active COVID-19. The sequenced sample was peripheral blood. CDR3 protein: CASSYSAGLAYEQYF. The nucleotide sequence reads TGTGCCAGCAGTTACTCTGCAGGGCTGGCCTACGAGCAGTACTTC.